The 30 T cell receptor beta chains below come from one sample, sequenced in a study of cytotoxic CD8 clonotypes in ibrutinib-treated CLL. Clones were sequenced by immunoSEQ multiplex PCR, and TCRdb holds only the in-frame ones, with some missing. The sample carries approximately 60,000 clones, around 60% recorded once. The sample here was PBMCs, taken after 24 months of ibrutinib treatment. Every receptor here comes from a human donor with chronic lymphocytic leukemia.

The gene calls are TRBV19 and TRBJ2-1; D is uncertain. In germline, CDR1 is LNHDA, CDR2 SQIVND (reference sequence). The CDR3 runs 12 residues. V lost 5 bases and J 9 bases, leaving 11 bases between the germline ends. For the CDR3, the DNA is TGTGCCAGTAGTCCCAGTTTAGTTGAGCAGTTCTTC. The encoded protein is CASSPSLVEQFF.

The chain is built from TRBV2 and TRBJ1-4, with a weak D call TRBD1 (5 bases). This CDR3 contains 14 residues. The germline V and J ends were trimmed by 6 bases and 7 bases, with 15 bases remaining between them. Germline V lookup: CDR1 SNHLY, CDR2 FYNNEI. Written as DNA, the CDR3 is TGTGCCAGCAGCCCCTGGGGGGTGGCTGAAAAACTGTTTTTT. This encodes CASSPWGVAEKLFF.

This clone has a count of ten or more. The CDR3 DNA sequence: TGTGCCACCAGACAAAGGCCCTACAATGAGCAGTTCTTC. As protein: CATRQRPYNEQFF. The genes are TRBV15 and TRBJ2-1; the D is unclear. The V and J ends lost 6 bases and 2 bases respectively, with 8 bases between them. The CDR3 is made up of 13 amino acids. Per germline, CDR1 LNHNV and CDR2 YYDKDF (reference sequence).

This chain links TRBV6-1 with TRBJ1-1, with D perhaps TRBD1 (6 bases). CDR1 and CDR2 from the germline V gene are MNHNS and SASEGT. The CDR3 spans 12 residues. V was clipped by 2 bases and J by 11 bases, with 12 bases between them. CDR3 amino acids: CASSESGAHAFF. In nucleotides, the CDR3 is TGTGCCAGCAGTGAATCGGGGGCGCATGCTTTCTTT.

The chain links TRBV15 to TRBJ1-4; D is possibly TRBD1 (6 bases). The CDR3 covers 16 residues. Per the germline V gene, CDR1 is LNHNV and CDR2 is YYDKDF (reference sequence). Trimming shortened V by 3 bases and J by 8 bases, and 19 bases separated the two germline ends. The CDR3: CATSSTGSRAGEKLFF. The CDR3 coding sequence is TGTGCCACCAGCAGTACAGGGTCTAGGGCGGGGGAAAAACTGTTTTTT.

The gene calls are TRBV6-1 and TRBJ2-3; D perhaps matches TRBD2 (6 bases). The CDR3 covers 12 residues. Trimming took off 5 bases at V and 9 bases at J, with 12 bases between the two ends. The germline V gene has CDR1 MNHNS and CDR2 SASEGT. The CDR3: CASSTGTGTQYF. The CDR3, as DNA: TGTGCCAGCAGTACCGGGACTGGCACGCAGTATTTT.

There are a few counts of this clone. V usage is TRBV7-6 and J usage is TRBJ1-1; no definite D call. The germline CDR1 and CDR2 sequences are SGHVS and FNYEAQ. The V end lost 1 base, the J end lost 6 bases, and 15 bases lay between the germline ends. CDR3 size: 15 residues. The CDR3 DNA reads TGTGCCAGCAGCTTAGTTCGGGATGAACAATCTGAAGCTTTCTTT. This encodes CASSLVRDEQSEAFF.

This clone has a count of ten or more. The chain recombines TRBV30 with TRBJ1-2; TRBD1 might be the D (6 bases). The CDR3 runs 14 residues. V lost 3 bases and J lost 1, with 12 bases in between. From germline, CDR1 is GTSNPN and CDR2 SVGIG (reference sequence). CDR3 coding DNA: TGTGCCTGGAGCCTTGGAGGGGGTAACTATGGCTACACCTTC. Protein: CAWSLGGGNYGYTF.

The chain recombines TRBV28 with TRBJ2-3; possible D gene TRBD2, 5 bases. V gave up 4 bases and J gave up 6 bases, with 23 bases separating them. Germline V lookup: CDR1 MDHEN, CDR2 SYDVKM. This CDR3 is built from 17 residues. CDR3: CASSSVRTRPNRDTQYF. The CDR3 coding sequence is TGTGCCAGCAGTTCAGTGAGGACTCGCCCTAATCGGGATACGCAGTATTTT.

This clone was counted only a few times. The chain uses TRBV27 and TRBJ1-2; tentative D call: TRBD1 (5 bases). The CDR3 is 15 amino acids. From germline, CDR1 is MNHEY and CDR2 SMNVEV (reference sequence). Between the trimmed V and J ends, which lost 1 base and 8 bases, there was a span of 17 bases. The CDR3 loop reads CASSLLSTGVVGYTF. In nucleotides, the CDR3 is TGTGCCAGCAGTTTATTATCGACGGGGGTGGTCGGCTACACCTTC.

The J gene is TRBJ2-3, the V gene TRBV19, with D perhaps matching TRBD1 (6 bases). There are 14 residues in the CDR3. Trimming left V 7 bases short and J 2 bases short, with 13 bases between. Germline assignment: CDR1 LNHDA and CDR2 SQIVND (reference sequence). CDR3 amino acids: CASKGVGSTDTQYF. Here the CDR3 DNA reads TGTGCCAGTAAGGGGGTCGGCTCCACAGATACGCAGTATTTT.

The rearrangement joins TRBV9 to TRBJ2-3; D possibly corresponds to TRBD2 (7 bases). This CDR3 comprises 15 residues. Trimming pared 4 bases from V and 5 bases from J, leaving 17 bases between. Germline V gene lookup returns CDR1 SGDLS and CDR2 YYNGEE. CDR3 residues: CASSPRWGGRDTQYF. For the CDR3, the DNA is TGTGCCAGCAGCCCCCGTTGGGGGGGGCGAGATACGCAGTATTTT.

The chain joins TRBV6-5 to TRBJ1-2; D perhaps matches TRBD1 (5 bases). Trimming removed 7 bases from V and 5 bases from J, with 14 bases in between. This CDR3 spans 13 amino acids. CDR1 MNHEY and CDR2 SVGAGI come from the germline V gene. The chain's CDR3 is CASKGTDYYGYTF. CDR3 DNA sequence: TGTGCCAGCAAAGGGACCGATTATTATGGCTACACCTTC.

This clone was seen only a few times. The rearrangement links TRBV5-4 to TRBJ1-4, with TRBD1 matching over 9 bases. The CDR3 runs 17 residues. Germline-derived CDR1 and CDR2 are SGHNT and YYREEE (reference sequence). V dropped 3 bases and J dropped 2; count of bases not matched to a gene: 8. CDR3 DNA sequence: TGTGCCAGCAGCTCACCCGGGACAGGGCCGACTAATGAAAAACTGTTTTTT. Protein sequence: CASSSPGTGPTNEKLFF.

The genes are TRBV10-3 and TRBJ2-3; D remains unclear. The germline CDR1 and CDR2 sequences are ENHRY and SYGVKD. This CDR3 is built from 12 residues. Trimming stripped 5 bases from V and 0 bases from J, with 3 bases between. CDR3 coding DNA: TGTGCCATCAGTATCAGCACAGATACGCAGTATTTT. This gives the protein CAISISTDTQYF.

The V and J genes are TRBV11-2 and TRBJ2-7; 7 bases map to TRBD2. Germline V gives CDR1 SGHAT, CDR2 FQNNGV. With V trimmed by 1 base and J by 3 bases, 3 bases remained unmatched. The CDR3 consists of 14 residues. The CDR3 spells CASSLGAGVYEQYV. The CDR3 coding sequence is TGTGCCAGCAGCTTAGGGGCGGGGGTCTACGAGCAGTACGTC.

This chain links TRBV2 with TRBJ1-4; 8 bases map to TRBD1. Germline assignment: CDR1 SNHLY and CDR2 FYNNEI. The CDR3 sequence is 15 residues long. V lost 6 bases and J lost 5; bases outside the gene matches: 8. CDR3 protein: CASSDNRGSNEKLFF. The CDR3 DNA reads TGTGCCAGCAGCGACAACAGGGGGTCGAATGAAAAACTGTTTTTT.

The chain links TRBV5-1 to TRBJ1-1; no firm D call. V was pared by 0 bases and J by 7 bases, with 7 bases between. CDR1 and CDR2 from the germline V gene are SGHRS and YFSETQ. This CDR3 contains 12 residues. This chain's CDR3 is CASSLDTFEAFF. As DNA, the CDR3 is TGCGCCAGCAGCTTGGACACGTTTGAAGCTTTCTTT. The whole variable domain, remainder taken from reference TRBV5-1 and TRBJ1-1, is KAGVTQTPRYLIKTRGQQVTLSCSPISGHRSVSWYQQTPGQGLQFLFEYFSETQRNKGNFPGRFSGRQFSNSRSEMNVSTLELGDSALYLCASSLDTFEAFFGQGTRLTVV.

The V gene is TRBV11-3, the J gene TRBJ2-5; either TRBD1 or TRBD2 may fit D (6 bases each). The ends were cut back, 6 bases at V and 5 bases at J, with 16 bases in the middle. The germline V gene encodes CDR1 SGHNT and CDR2 YENEEA. The CDR3 contains 14 residues. CDR3: CASRRGVSRETQYF. The CDR3, as DNA: TGTGCCAGCAGGAGGGGGGTGAGTCGGGAGACCCAGTACTTC.

The genes are TRBV7-9 and TRBJ1-2; D not resolved. CDR3 length: 16 residues. Germline V gene lookup returns CDR1 SEHNR and CDR2 FQNEAQ (reference sequence). With 1 base removed from V and 0 bases from J, the gap between germline ends came to 12 bases. The CDR3 sequence is CASSLVNLPPNYGYTF. The DNA of the CDR3 is TGTGCCAGCAGCTTAGTAAACCTTCCCCCTAACTATGGCTACACCTTC.

The J gene is TRBJ2-1, the V gene TRBV9; 9 nucleotides align to TRBD1. The CDR3 runs 13 residues. Germline V gene lookup returns CDR1 SGDLS and CDR2 YYNGEE. V lost 2 bases and J lost 9; bases outside the gene matches: 3. As DNA, the CDR3 is TGTGCCAGCAGCGTCGGGACAGGGATTGAGCAGTTCTTC. It yields the protein CASSVGTGIEQFF. Full variable domain (missing parts from reference TRBV9 and TRBJ2-1): DSGVTQTPKHLITATGQRVTLRCSPRSGDLSVYWYQQSLDQGLQFLIQYYNGEERAKGNILERFSAQQFPDLHSELNLSSLELGDSALYFCASSVGTGIEQFFGPGTRLTVL.

This clone was seen a handful of times. This sequence joins TRBV2 and TRBJ1-2, with a possible D match to TRBD1 (6 bases). In germline, CDR1 is SNHLY, CDR2 FYNNEI. Trimming took off 4 bases at V and 10 bases at J, with 13 bases between the two ends. CDR3 length: 12 amino acids. This CDR3 reads CASSVGQTDYTF. CDR3 DNA: TGTGCCAGCAGTGTCGGACAGACAGACTACACCTTC.

V usage is TRBV6-1 and J usage is TRBJ2-7, with a possible D match to TRBD2 (6 bases). The CDR3 length is 14 residues. CDR1 MNHNS and CDR2 SASEGT come from the germline V gene. The germline V and J ends were trimmed by 6 bases and 3 bases, with 15 bases remaining between them. CDR3 in amino acids: CASSGGTFFYEQYF. The CDR3 DNA is TGTGCCAGCAGCGGAGGGACCTTCTTCTACGAGCAGTACTTC.

This rearrangement joins TRBV18 to TRBJ1-1; D uncertain. CDR3 length: 15 residues. From germline, CDR1 is KGHSH and CDR2 LQKENI. Trimming cost V 3 bases and J 0 bases, with 11 bases left between them. This chain's CDR3 is CASSPQGLMNTEAFF. CDR3 in DNA: TGTGCCAGCTCACCTCAAGGACTTATGAACACTGAAGCTTTCTTT. The full variable domain, with the rest looked up from reference TRBV18 and TRBJ1-1, is NAGVMQNPRHLVRRRGQEARLRCSPMKGHSHVYWYRQLPEEGLKFMVYLQKENIIDESGMPKERFSAEFPKEGPSILRIQQVVRGDSAAYFCASSPQGLMNTEAFFGQGTRLTVV.

The CDR3 loop reads CASSETSLKQYV. The CDR3 coding sequence is TGTGCCAGCAGTGAAACCTCCTTAAAGCAGTACGTC. V is TRBV6-5 and J is TRBJ2-7; D uncertain. The V end lost 5 bases, the J end lost 8 bases, and 13 bases lay between the germline ends. The CDR3 has 12 residues. The germline gives CDR1 MNHEY, CDR2 SVGAGI.

V usage is TRBV19 and J usage is TRBJ2-7; tentative D call: TRBD2 (5 bases). Germline V gives CDR1 LNHDA, CDR2 SQIVND (reference sequence). The CDR3 runs to 15 residues. Trimming pared 3 bases from V and 1 base from J, leaving 13 bases between. The CDR3 bases are TGTGCCAGTAGTATGAGCGGAAGACAATCCTACGAGCAGTACTTC. Translated, it gives CASSMSGRQSYEQYF.

This clone was counted between two and nine times. This chain connects TRBV5-1 to TRBJ2-2, with D hard to call. CDR3 length: 15 residues. The V gene's germline CDR1 is SGHRS and CDR2 YFSETQ. The V end lost 2 bases, the J end lost 0 bases, and 8 bases lay between the germline ends. In DNA, the CDR3 is TGCGCCAGCAGCTTTGTGGCCCCGAACACCGGGGAGCTGTTTTTT. It encodes CASSFVAPNTGELFF.

This chain joins TRBV7-9 and TRBJ1-4; D gene ambiguous. The CDR3 covers 12 residues. The germline V gene encodes CDR1 SEHNR and CDR2 FQNEAQ (reference sequence). Trimming shortened V by 5 bases and J by 8 bases, and 9 bases separated the two germline ends. This CDR3 is CASSPGREKLFF. The CDR3 bases are TGTGCCAGCAGCCCCGGCCGGGAAAAACTGTTTTTT.

The V call is TRBV2, the J call TRBJ1-3, with D uncertain. CDR3 length: 15 residues. CDR1 and CDR2 (germline): SNHLY, FYNNEI. Trimming stripped 7 bases from V and 2 bases from J, with 15 bases between. The CDR3 loop is CASILPGTAGNTIYF. CDR3 nucleotide sequence: TGTGCCAGCATCCTCCCGGGCACAGCTGGAAACACCATATATTTT.

J is TRBJ1-5 and V is TRBV2, with TRBD1 as a possible D gene (6 bases). The CDR3 is 15 residues long. Germline lookup yields CDR1 SNHLY and CDR2 FYNNEI. Trimming left V 5 bases short and J 0 bases short, with 11 bases between. DNA for the CDR3: TGTGCCAGCAGTCCGGACAGTTATAGCAATCAGCCCCAGCATTTT. Translation: CASSPDSYSNQPQHF.